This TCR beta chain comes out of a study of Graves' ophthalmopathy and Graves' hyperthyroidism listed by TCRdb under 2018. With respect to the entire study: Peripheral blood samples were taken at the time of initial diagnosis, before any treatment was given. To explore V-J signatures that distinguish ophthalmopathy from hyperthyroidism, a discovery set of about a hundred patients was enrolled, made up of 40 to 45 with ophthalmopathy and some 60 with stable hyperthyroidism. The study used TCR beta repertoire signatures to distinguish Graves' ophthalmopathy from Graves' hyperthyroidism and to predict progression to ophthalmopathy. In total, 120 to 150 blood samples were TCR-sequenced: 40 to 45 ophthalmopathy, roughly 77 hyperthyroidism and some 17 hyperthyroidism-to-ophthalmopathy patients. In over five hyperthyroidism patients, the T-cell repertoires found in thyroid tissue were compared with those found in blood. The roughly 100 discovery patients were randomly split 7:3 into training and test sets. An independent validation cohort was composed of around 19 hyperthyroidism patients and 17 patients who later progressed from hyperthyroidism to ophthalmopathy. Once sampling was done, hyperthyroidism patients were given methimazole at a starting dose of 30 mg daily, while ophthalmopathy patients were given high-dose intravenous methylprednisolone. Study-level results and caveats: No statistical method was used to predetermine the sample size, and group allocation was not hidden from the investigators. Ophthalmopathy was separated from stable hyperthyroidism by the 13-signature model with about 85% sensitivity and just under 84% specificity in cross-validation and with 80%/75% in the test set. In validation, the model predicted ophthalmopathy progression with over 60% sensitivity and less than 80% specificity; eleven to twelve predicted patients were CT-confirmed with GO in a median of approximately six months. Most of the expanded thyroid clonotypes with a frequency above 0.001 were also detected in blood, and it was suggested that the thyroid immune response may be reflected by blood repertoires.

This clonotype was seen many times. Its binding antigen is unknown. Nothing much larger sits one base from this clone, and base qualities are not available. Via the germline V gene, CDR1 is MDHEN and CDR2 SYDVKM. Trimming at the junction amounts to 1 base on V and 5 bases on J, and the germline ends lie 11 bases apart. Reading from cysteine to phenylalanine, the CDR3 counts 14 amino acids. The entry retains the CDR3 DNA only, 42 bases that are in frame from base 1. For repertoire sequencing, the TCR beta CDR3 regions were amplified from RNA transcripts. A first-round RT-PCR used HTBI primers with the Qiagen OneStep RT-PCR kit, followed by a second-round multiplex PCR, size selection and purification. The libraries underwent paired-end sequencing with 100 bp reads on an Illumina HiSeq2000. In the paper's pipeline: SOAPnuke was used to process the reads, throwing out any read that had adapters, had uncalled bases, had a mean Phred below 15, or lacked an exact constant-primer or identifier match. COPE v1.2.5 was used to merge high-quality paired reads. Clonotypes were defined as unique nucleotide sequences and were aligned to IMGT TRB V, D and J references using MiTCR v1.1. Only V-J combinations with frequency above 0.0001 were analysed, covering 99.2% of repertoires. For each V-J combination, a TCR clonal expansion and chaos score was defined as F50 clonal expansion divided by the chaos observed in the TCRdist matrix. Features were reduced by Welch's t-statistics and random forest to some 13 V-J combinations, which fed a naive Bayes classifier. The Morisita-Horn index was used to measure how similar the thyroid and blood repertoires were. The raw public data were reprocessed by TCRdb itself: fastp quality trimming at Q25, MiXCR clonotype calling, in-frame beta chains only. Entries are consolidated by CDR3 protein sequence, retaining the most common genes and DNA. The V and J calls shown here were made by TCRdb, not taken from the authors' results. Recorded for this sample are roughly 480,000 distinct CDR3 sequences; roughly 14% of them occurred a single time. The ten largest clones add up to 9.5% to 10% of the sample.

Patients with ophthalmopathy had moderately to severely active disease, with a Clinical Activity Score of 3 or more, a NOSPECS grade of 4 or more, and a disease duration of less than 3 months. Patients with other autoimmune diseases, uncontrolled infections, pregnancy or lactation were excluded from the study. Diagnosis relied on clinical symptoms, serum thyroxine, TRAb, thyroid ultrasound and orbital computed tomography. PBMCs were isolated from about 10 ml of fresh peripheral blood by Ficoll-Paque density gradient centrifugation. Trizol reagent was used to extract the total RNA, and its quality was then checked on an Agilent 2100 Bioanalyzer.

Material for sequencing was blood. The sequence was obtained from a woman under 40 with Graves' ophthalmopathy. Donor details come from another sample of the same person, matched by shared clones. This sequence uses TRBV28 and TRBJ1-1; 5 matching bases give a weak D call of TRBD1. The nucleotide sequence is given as TGTGCCAGCAGTTTATACGGGGGTCGGACTGAAGCTTTCTTT. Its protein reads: CASSLYGGRTEAFF.